This TCR beta chain was recovered during a study of T-cell reconstitution after alpha-beta-depleted transplantation in children. It was with unique molecular identifiers that the TCRbeta library was prepared. TCRdb itself ran the PCR reads through MiXCR, one entry per CDR3 protein. The sample consists of about 98,000 distinct CDR3 sequences, roughly 6% of them appearing once. This clonotype was found many times. The antigen remains unidentified. General study points: One year after transplant, T-cell counts and diversity came mostly from newly produced T cells. Several hundred expanded graft clones reportedly supplied alpha-beta T cells about two months after transplant.

The CDR3 has 18 residues. The J segment lost 0 bases and the V segment lost 0 bases, leaving 6 bases of the junction unmatched. Germline-derived CDR1 and CDR2 are SQVTM and ANQGSEA. This TCR was recovered from a female patient under 10 years old who had a stem cell transplant for Fanconi anemia, so the T cells may come from the graft donor. The chain employs TRBV29-1 and TRBJ2-3; 13 bases match TRBD2. The sample was PBMCs, mostly from graft donor cells, taken 60 days after TCRalphabeta/CD19-depleted stem cell transplant. CDR3 in amino acids: CSVEDPTSGGGSTDTQYF. CDR3 nucleotides: TGCAGCGTTGAAGATCCAACTAGCGGGGGGGGGAGCACAGATACGCAGTATTTT.